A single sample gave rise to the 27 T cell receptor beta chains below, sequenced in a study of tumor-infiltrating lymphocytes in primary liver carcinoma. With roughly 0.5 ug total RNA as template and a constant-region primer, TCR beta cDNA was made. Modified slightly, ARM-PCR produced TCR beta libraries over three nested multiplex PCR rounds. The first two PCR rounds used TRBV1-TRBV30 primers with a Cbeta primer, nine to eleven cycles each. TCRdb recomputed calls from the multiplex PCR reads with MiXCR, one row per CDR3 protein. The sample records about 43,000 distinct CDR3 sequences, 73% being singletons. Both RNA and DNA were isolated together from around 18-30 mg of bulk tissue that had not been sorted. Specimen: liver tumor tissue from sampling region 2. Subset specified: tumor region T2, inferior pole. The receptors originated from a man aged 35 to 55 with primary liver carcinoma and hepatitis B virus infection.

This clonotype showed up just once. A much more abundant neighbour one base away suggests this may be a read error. CDR3 sequence reads: CIVVGEVGTGELFF. In DNA, the CDR3 is TGCATCGTTGTCGGGGAGGTAGGGACCGGGGAGCTGTTTTTT. J is TRBJ2-2 and V is TRBV29-1, with a weak D call TRBD2 (6 bases). In germline, CDR1 is SQVTM, CDR2 ANQGSEA. The CDR3 runs to 14 residues.

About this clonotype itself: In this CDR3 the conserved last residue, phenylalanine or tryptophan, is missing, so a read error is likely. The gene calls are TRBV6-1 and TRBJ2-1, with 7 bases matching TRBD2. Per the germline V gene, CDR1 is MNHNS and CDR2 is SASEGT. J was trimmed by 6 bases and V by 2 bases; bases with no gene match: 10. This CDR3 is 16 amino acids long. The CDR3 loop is CASSEQTTGRTNEQFL. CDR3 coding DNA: TGTGCCAGCAGTGAACAGACTACCGGGAGGACCAATGAGCAGTTCTTA.

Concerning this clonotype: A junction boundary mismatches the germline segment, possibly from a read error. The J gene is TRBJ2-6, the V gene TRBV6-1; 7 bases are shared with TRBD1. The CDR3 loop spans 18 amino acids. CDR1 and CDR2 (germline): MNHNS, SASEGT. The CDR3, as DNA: TGTGCCAGCAGACCACTTAGAGGGGGCTTCTCTGGGACCAACGTCCTGACTTTC. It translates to CASRPLRGGFSGTNVLTF.

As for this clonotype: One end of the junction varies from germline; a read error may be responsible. The DNA for the CDR3 is TGTAGGGCCATGTTATCTGGGACCGGCACTCCCTACGAGCAGTACTTC. The encoded protein is CRAMLSGTGTPYEQYF. The chain combines TRBV29-1 with TRBJ2-7; perhaps D is TRBD1 or TRBD2 (5 bases each). The V gene's germline CDR1 is SQVTM and CDR2 ANQGSEA. The CDR3 is made up of 16 amino acids.

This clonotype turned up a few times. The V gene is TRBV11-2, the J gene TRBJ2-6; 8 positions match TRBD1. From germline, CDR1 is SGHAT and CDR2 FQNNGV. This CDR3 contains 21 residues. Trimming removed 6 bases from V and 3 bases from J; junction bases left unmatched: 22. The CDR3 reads CASSMGGDRGISPCGANVLTF. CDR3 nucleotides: TGTGCCAGCAGTATGGGGGGAGACAGGGGCATTTCCCCCTGTGGGGCCAACGTCCTGACTTTC. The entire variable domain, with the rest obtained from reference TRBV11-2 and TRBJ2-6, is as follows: EAGVAQSPRYKIIEKRQSVAFWCNPISGHATLYWYQQILGQGPKLLIQFQNNGVVDDSQLPKDRFSAERLKGVDSTLKIQPAKLEDSAVYLCASSMGGDRGISPCGANVLTFGAGSRLTVL.

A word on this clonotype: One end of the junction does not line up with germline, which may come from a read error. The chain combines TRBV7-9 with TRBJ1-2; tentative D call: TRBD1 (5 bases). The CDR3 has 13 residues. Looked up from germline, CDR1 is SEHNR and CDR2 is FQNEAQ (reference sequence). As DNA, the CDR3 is TGTGCCAACAGCCGCCAGGGCCTCGGTGGCTACACCTTC. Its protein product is CANSRQGLGGYTF.

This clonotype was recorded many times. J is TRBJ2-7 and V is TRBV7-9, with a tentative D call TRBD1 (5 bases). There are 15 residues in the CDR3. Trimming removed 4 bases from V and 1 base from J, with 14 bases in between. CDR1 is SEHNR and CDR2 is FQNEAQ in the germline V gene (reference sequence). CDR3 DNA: TGTGCCAGCAGCTCCACCATGACAGTATCCTACGAGCAGTACTTC. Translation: CASSSTMTVSYEQYF.

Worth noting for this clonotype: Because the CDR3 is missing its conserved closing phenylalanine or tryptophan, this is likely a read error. Written as DNA, the CDR3 is TGTGCCAGCATCTTAAATGCCAATGGGCAGTTCCTC. Translation gives CASILNANGQFL. The chain recombines TRBV11-3 with TRBJ2-1; D gene uncertain. The germline CDR1 and CDR2 sequences are SGHNT and YENEEA. The CDR3 contains 12 residues.

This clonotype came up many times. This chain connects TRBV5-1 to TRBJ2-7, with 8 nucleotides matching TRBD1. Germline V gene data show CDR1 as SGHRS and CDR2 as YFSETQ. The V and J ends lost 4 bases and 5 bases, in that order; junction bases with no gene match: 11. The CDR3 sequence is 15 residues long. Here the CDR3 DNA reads TGCGCCAGCAGCCGTAAGGACAGGGAGGAGAACGAGCAGTACTTC. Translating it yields CASSRKDREENEQYF.

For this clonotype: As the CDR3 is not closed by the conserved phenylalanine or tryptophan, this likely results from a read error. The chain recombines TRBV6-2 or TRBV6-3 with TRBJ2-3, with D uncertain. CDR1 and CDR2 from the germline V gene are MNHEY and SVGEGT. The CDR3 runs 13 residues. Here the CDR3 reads CVSSHPPPNTQYL. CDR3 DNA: TGTGTCAGCAGCCACCCACCGCCCAATACGCAGTATCTT.

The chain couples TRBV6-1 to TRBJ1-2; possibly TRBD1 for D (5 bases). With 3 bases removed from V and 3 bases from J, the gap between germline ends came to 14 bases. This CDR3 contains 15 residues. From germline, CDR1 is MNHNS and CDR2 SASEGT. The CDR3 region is CASSEIGDGDYGYTF. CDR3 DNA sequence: TGTGCCAGCAGTGAGATAGGGGATGGGGACTATGGCTACACCTTC.

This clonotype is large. In nucleotides, the CDR3 is TGTGCCAGCAGCCCTCGACAGTCCTACGAGCAGTACTTC. It specifies CASSPRQSYEQYF. J is TRBJ2-7 and V is TRBV11-2; maybe TRBD1 (5 bases). Germline lookup yields CDR1 SGHAT and CDR2 FQNNGV. The V gene lost 5 bases and the J gene lost 1 base, with 9 bases spanning the gap. The CDR3 extends over 13 amino acids.

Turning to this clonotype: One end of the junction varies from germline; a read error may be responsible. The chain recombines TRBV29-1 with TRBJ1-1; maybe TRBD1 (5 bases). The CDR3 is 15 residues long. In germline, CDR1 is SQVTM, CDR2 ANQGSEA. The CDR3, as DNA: TGCAGCGTTACTCCAGGTTGGGGGATGAACACTGAAGCCTTCTTT. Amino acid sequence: CSVTPGWGMNTEAFF.

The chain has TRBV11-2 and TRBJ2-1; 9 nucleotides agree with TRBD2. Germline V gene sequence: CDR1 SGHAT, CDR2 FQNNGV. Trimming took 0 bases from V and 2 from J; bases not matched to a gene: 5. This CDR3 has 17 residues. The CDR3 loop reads CASSLDQGGRAYNEQFF. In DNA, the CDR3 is TGTGCCAGCAGCTTAGATCAAGGCGGGAGGGCCTACAATGAGCAGTTCTTC.

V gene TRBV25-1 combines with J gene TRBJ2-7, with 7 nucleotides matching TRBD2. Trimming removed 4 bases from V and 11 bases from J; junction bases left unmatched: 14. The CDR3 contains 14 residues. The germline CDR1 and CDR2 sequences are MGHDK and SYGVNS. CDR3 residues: CASSVVLVRGEEYF. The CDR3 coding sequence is TGTGCCAGCAGTGTCGTACTCGTCCGGGGGGAGGAGTACTTC.

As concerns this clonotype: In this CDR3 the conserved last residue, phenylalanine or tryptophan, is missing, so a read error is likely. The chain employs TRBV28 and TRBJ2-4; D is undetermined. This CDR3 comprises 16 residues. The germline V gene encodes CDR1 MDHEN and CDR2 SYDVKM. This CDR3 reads CAGSDQEPIAKNIQYI. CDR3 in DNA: TGTGCCGGCAGCGATCAAGAGCCCATAGCCAAAAACATTCAGTACATC.

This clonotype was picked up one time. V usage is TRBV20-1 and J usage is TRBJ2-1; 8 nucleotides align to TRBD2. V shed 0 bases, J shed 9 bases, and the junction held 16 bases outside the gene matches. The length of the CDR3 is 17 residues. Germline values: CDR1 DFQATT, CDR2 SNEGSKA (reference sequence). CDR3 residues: CSARDRVSGSEGSEQFF. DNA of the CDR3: TGCAGTGCTAGAGATAGAGTCAGCGGGAGTGAAGGGAGTGAGCAGTTCTTC.

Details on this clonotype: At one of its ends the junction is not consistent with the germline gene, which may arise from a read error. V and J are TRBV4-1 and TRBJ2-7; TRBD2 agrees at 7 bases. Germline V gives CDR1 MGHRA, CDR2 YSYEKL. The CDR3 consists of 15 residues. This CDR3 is CASSQAATGGYDQYF. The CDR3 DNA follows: TGCGCCAGCAGCCAAGCTGCAACGGGGGGATACGACCAGTACTTC.

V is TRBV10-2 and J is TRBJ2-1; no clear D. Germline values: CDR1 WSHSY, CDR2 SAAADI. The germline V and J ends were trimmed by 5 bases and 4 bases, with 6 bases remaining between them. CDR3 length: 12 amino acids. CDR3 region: CASSYGYNEQFF. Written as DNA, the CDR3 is TGCGCCAGCAGTTACGGGTACAATGAGCAGTTCTTC.

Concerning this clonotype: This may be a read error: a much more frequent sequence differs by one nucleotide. In nucleotides, the CDR3 is TGTGCCAACAGTCCCAGGGGGACGTTCAGCTCCTACGAGCAGTACTTC. It specifies CANSPRGTFSSYEQYF. This chain uses TRBV25-1 with TRBJ2-7, with 7 positions matching TRBD1. The germline V gene has CDR1 MGHDK and CDR2 SYGVNS. The CDR3 is 16 residues long.

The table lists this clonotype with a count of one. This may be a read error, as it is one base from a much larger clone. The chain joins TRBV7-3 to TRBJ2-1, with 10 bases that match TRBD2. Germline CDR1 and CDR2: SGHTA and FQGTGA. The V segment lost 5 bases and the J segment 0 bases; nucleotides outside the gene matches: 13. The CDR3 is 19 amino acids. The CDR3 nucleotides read TGTGCCAGCAGCCCTGATCTGGGACTAGCGTCCAGCTCCTACAATGAGCAGTTCTTC. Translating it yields CASSPDLGLASSSYNEQFF.

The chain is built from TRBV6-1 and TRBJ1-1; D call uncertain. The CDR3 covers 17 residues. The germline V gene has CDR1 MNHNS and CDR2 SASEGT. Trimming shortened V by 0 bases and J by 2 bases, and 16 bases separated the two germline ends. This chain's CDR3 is CASSEAQLGRPNTEAFF. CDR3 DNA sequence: TGTGCCAGCAGTGAAGCGCAATTAGGCAGGCCAAACACTGAAGCTTTCTTT.

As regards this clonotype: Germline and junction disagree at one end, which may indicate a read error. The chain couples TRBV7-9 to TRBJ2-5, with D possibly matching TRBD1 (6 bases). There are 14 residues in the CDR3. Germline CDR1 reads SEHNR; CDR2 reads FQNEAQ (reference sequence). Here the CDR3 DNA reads TGTGCCAGTAGCTTATTCAGGGGAGAAGAGACCCAGTACTTC. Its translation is CASSLFRGEETQYF.

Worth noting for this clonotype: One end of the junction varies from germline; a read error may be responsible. CDR3 sequence reads: CTSSPLLAGGETQYF. For the CDR3, the DNA is TGTACCAGTAGCCCCCTGCTAGCGGGCGGAGAGACCCAGTACTTC. V gene TRBV6-2 or TRBV6-3 combines with J gene TRBJ2-5; 8 nucleotides align to TRBD2. Germline values: CDR1 MNHEY, CDR2 SVGEGT. The CDR3 is made up of 15 amino acids.

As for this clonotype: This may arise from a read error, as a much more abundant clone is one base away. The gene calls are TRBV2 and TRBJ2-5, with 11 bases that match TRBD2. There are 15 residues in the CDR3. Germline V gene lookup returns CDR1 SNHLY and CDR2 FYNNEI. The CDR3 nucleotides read TGTGTCAGTTCCGGGACTAGCGGCTACCAAGAGACCCAGTACTTC. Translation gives CVSSGTSGYQETQYF. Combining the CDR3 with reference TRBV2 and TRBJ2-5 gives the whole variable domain EPEVTQTPSHQVTQMGQEVILRCVPISNHLYFYWYRQILGQKVEFLVSFYNNEISEKSEIFDDQFSVERPDGSNFTLKIRSTKLEDSAMYFCVSSGTSGYQETQYFGPGTRLLVL.

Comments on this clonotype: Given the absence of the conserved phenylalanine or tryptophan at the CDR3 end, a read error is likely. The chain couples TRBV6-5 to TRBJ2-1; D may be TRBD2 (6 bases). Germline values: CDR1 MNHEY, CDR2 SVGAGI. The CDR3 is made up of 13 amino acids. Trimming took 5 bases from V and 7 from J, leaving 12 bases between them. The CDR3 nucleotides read TGTGCCAGCAGTGGGGTGGGGAGGAATGAGCAGTTCTCA. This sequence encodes CASSGVGRNEQFS.

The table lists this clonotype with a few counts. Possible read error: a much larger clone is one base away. The CDR3, as DNA: TGTGCCAGCAGTGAAGTCCTCGCAACTAATGAAAAACTGTTTTTT. Translated, it gives CASSEVLATNEKLFF. The chain carries TRBV25-1 and TRBJ1-4; unclear D gene. The germline CDR1 and CDR2 sequences are MGHDK and SYGVNS. This CDR3 has 15 amino acids. V was trimmed by 2 bases and J by 0 bases, leaving 7 bases between them. The full variable domain, with the rest looked up from reference TRBV25-1 and TRBJ1-4, is EADIYQTPRYLVIGTGKKITLECSQTMGHDKMYWYQQDPGMELHLIHYSYGVNSTEKGDLSSESTVSRIRTEHFPLTLESARPSHTSQYLCASSEVLATNEKLFFGSGTQLSVL.